This TCR beta chain was found in a study of T cell responses to AZD1222 COVID-19 vaccine. Study results and limitations: At study baseline, merely a handful of AZD1222 recipients were seropositive. CD4 TCRs associated with vaccination spanned spike, dominating at 160-218 and 743-854. Donor demographics were predominantly white British with a female majority; clonal diversity may be underestimated. Nearly half of spike-specific TCRs reportedly target unmutated variant regions.

Method: immunoSEQ multiplex PCR; TCRdb's copy keeps in-frame clones and lacks some. Of about 150,000 clones detected, 94% appear once; the ten largest clones hold roughly 1.3%. With regard to this clone: Its antigen is still unknown.

Germline CDR1 SGHTA, CDR2 FQGTGA. This CDR3 comprises 13 residues. Trimming pared 3 bases from V and 4 bases from J, leaving 9 bases between. The source is an adult in good health. The chain recombines TRBV7-3 with TRBJ1-1; D call uncertain. The sample here was peripheral blood, taken on day 0 of AZD1222 vaccination. Written as DNA, the CDR3 is TGTGCCAGCAGCTTTATGGTTGGCACTGAAGCTTTCTTT. It encodes CASSFMVGTEAFF.